Below are 3 T cell receptor beta chains sequenced from a single sample in a study of blood T cell repertoires in COVID-19. TCRdb keeps only in-frame clones here, not all; method: immunoSEQ multiplex PCR. The profile shows approximately 200,000 clones, roughly 80% of them singletons. The specimen was PBMCs or T cells enriched from blood (not recorded which). These receptors were taken from a man in his forties or fifties who had recovered from COVID-19.

The V gene is TRBV6-6, the J gene TRBJ1-2, with D possibly being TRBD1 (5 bases). The V gene lost 7 bases and the J gene lost 8 bases, with 14 bases spanning the gap. Germline assignment: CDR1 MNHNY and CDR2 SVGAGI (reference sequence). This CDR3 contains 12 residues. The CDR3 DNA reads TGTGCCAGCACCAGACAGTCTCAGGGCTACACCTTC. Translating it yields CASTRQSQGYTF.

This clone showed up just a few times. The rearrangement links TRBV7-2 to TRBJ2-3; 12 nucleotides match TRBD2. Germline values: CDR1 SGHTA, CDR2 FQGNSA. The CDR3 has 17 amino acids. Losses at the gene ends were 1 base for V and 3 bases for J; bases not matched to a gene: 5. The CDR3 spells CASSLVVTSGGTDTQYF. The CDR3 nucleotides are TGTGCCAGCAGCTTAGTAGTGACTAGCGGGGGTACAGATACGCAGTATTTT.

V and J are TRBV7-9 and TRBJ1-2; D ambiguous. Germline V gene sequence: CDR1 SEHNR, CDR2 FQNEAQ (reference sequence). V shed 5 bases and J shed 8 bases, with 18 bases lying between them. The length of the CDR3 is 14 residues. The CDR3 bases are TGTGCCAGCAGCGCACGGACGGCGGGAGAGGGCTACACCTTC. The encoded protein is CASSARTAGEGYTF.